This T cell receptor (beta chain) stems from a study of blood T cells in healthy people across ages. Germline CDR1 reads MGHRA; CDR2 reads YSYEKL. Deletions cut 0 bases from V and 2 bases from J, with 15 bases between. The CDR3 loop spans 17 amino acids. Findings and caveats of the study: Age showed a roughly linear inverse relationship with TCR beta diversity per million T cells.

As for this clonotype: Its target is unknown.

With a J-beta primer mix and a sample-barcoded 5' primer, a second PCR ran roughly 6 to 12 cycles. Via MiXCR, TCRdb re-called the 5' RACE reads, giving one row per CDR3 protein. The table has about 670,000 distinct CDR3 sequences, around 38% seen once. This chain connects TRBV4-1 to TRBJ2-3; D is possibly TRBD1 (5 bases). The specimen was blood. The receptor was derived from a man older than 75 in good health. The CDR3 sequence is CASSQDAGHGFTDTQYF. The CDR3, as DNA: TGCGCCAGCAGCCAAGATGCCGGACACGGATTCACAGATACGCAGTATTTT.